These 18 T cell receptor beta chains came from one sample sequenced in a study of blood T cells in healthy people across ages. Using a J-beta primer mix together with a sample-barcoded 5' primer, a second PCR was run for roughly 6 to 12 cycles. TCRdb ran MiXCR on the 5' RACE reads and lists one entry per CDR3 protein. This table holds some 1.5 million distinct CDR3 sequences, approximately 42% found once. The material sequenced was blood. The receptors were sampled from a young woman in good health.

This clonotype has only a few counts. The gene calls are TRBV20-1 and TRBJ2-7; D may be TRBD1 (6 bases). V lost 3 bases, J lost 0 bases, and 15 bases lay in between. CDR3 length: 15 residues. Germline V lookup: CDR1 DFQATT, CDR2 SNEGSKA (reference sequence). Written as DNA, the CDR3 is TGCAGTGCTAGCCTTACAGGGCCAAGCTCCTACGAGCAGTACTTC. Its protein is CSASLTGPSSYEQYF.

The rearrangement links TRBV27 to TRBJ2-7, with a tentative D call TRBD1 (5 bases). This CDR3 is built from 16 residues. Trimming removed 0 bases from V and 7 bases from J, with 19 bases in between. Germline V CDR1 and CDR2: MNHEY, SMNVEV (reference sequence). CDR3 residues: CASSLSGVVYYNEQYF. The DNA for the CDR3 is TGTGCCAGCAGTTTATCAGGGGTCGTCTACTACAATGAGCAGTACTTC.

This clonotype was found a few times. CDR3: CASSLEIFGRALNTEAFF. The CDR3 DNA reads TGCGCCAGCAGCTTGGAGATATTCGGAAGGGCTTTGAACACTGAAGCTTTCTTT. V usage is TRBV5-1 and J usage is TRBJ1-1; D uncertain. Trimming pared 0 bases from V and 0 bases from J, leaving 18 bases between. The CDR3 length is 18 residues. CDR1 SGHRS and CDR2 YFSETQ come from the germline V gene.

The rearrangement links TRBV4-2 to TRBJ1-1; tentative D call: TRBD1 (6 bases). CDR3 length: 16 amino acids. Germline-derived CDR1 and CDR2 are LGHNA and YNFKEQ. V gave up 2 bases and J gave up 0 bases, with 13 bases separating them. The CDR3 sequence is CASSQQPGTMNTEAFF. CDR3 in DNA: TGTGCCAGCAGCCAACAACCCGGGACAATGAACACTGAAGCTTTCTTT.

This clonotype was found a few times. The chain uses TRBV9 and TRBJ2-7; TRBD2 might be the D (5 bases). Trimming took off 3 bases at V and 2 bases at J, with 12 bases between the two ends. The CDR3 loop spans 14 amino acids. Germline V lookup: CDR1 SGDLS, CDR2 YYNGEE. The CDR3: CASSGPGSPYEQYF. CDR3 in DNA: TGTGCCAGCAGCGGCCCGGGAAGCCCCTACGAGCAGTACTTC.

The CDR3 coding sequence is TGTGCCACCAGTGATTTGGAGACGCCAGGGGCCTACAATGAGCAGTACTTC. Its translation is CATSDLETPGAYNEQYF. The chain uses TRBV24-1 and TRBJ2-5, with D perhaps TRBD1 (6 bases). V shed 0 bases and J shed 11 bases, with 24 bases lying between them. Germline assignment: CDR1 KGHDR and CDR2 SFDVKD. CDR3 size: 17 residues.

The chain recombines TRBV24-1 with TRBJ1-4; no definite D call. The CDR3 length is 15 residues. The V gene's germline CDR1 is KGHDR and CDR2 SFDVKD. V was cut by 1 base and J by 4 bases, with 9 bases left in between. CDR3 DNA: TGTGCCACCAGTGATTTCACAGAGGGTAATGAAAAACTGTTTTTT. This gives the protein CATSDFTEGNEKLFF.

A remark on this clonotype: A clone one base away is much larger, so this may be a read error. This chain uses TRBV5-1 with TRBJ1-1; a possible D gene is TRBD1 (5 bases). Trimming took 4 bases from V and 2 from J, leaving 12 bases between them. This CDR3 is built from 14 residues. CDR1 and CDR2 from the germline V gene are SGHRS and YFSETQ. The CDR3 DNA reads TGCGCCAGCAGCGTGGGACCCGCAAACACTGAAGCTTTCTTT. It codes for CASSVGPANTEAFF.

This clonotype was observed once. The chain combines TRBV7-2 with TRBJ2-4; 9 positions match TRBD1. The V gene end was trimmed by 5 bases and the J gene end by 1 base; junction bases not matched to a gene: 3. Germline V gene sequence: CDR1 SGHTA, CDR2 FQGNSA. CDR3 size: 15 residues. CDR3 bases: TGTGCCAGCAGCGTACAGGGGGCGGCCAAAAACATTCAGTACTTC. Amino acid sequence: CASSVQGAAKNIQYF.

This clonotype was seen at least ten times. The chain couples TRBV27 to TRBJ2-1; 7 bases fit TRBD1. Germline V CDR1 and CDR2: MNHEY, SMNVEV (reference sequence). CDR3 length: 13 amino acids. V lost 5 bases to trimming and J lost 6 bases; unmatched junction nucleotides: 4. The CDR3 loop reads CASSPDRANEQFF. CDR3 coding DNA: TGTGCCAGCAGTCCTGACAGGGCCAATGAGCAGTTCTTC.

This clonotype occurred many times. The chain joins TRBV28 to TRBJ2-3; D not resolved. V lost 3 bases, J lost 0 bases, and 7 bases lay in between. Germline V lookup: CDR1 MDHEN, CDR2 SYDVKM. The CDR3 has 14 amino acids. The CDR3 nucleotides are TGTGCCAGCAGTTTGCGCCAGAGCACAGATACGCAGTATTTT. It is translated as CASSLRQSTDTQYF.

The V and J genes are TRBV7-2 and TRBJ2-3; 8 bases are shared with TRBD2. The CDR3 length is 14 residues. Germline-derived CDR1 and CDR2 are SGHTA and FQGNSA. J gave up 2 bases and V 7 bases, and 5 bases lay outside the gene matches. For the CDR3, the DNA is TGTGCCAGCAACTTCGGACTAGCCACAGATACGCAGTATTTT. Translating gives CASNFGLATDTQYF.

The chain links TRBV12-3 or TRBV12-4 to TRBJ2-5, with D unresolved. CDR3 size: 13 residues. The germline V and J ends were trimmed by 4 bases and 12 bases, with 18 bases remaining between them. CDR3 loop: CASSSSTRRSEYF. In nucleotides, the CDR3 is TGTGCCAGCAGTTCCTCTACGAGGCGAAGTGAGTACTTC.

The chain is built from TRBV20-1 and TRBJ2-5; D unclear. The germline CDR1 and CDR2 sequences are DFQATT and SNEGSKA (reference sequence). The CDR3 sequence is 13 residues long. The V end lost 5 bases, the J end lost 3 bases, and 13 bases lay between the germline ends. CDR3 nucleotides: TGCAGTGCTTCAGCTTTGCGGAAAGAGACCCAGTACTTC. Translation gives CSASALRKETQYF.

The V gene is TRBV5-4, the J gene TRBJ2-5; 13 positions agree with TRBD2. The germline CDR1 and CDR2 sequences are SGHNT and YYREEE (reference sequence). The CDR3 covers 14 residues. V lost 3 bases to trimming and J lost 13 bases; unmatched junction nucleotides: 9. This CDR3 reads CASSSGLAGPLPYF. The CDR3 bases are TGTGCCAGCAGCTCGGGACTAGCGGGGCCCCTACCGTACTTC.

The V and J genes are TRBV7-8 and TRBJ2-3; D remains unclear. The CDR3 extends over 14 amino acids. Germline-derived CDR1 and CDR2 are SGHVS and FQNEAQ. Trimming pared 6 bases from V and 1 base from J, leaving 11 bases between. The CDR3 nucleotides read TGTGCCAGCAGAGACCGAGTCGGCACAGATACGCAGTATTTT. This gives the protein CASRDRVGTDTQYF. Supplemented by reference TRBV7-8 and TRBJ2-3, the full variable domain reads GAGVSQSPRYKVAKRGQDVALRCDPISGHVSLFWYQQALGQGPEFLTYFQNEAQLDKSGLPSDRFFAERPEGSVSTLKIQRTQQEDSAVYLCASRDRVGTDTQYFGPGTRLTVL.

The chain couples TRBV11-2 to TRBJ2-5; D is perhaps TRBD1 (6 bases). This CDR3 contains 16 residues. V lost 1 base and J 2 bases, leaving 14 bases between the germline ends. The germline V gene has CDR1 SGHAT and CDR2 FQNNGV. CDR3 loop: CASSLATGHRQETQYF. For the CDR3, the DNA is TGTGCCAGCAGCTTAGCGACGGGACACCGACAAGAGACCCAGTACTTC.

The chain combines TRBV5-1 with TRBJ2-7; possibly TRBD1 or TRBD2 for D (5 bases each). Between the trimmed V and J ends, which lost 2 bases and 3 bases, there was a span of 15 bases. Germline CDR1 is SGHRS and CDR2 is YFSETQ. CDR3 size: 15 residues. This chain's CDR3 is CASSLDRDAGYEQYF. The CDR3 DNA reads TGCGCCAGCAGCTTAGACCGGGACGCGGGCTACGAGCAGTACTTC.